The clone carrying this T cell receptor (beta chain) occurred many times. Its antigen is not identified. TCRdb processed the 5' RACE reads anew with MiXCR; each CDR3 protein has one entry. The table shows 250,000 to 350,000 distinct CDR3 sequences, with about 17% occurring only once. The entry originates in a study of T-cell memory formation after mild COVID-19. Study-level background: Clustering of TCRs was largely donor specific.

Germline V gives CDR1 MNHEY, CDR2 SVGAGI. This CDR3 has 11 residues. Trimming left V 10 bases short and J 4 bases short, with 9 bases between. Overall study results and limits: Those CD4+ clones that contracted were mainly in CM and EM (CD8+ ones in EMRA). A second wave expanding day 15 to 37 was CD4+-biased; contracting clones were balanced.

The chain carries TRBV6-5 and TRBJ2-3; D is unresolved. Input material: PBMCs or a T cell subset sorted from them (not recorded which). The clonotype was recovered from a young man who had mild COVID-19 (a few samples of this study predate the infection). Cell type and time point are not known. The chain's CDR3 is CATRTPDTQYF. The CDR3 DNA is TGTGCCACCCGCACACCAGATACGCAGTATTTT.